Presented here are 25 T cell receptor beta chains from one specimen sequenced in a study of blood T cell repertoires in COVID-19. The method was immunoSEQ multiplex PCR; TCRdb's version includes in-frame clones alone and lacks a portion of them. Among 100,000 to 110,000 clones listed, 80% were seen once. The specimen sequenced was peripheral blood. Receptors originate from a man in his 70s with active or convalescent COVID-19.

This clone appeared once. V is TRBV4-3 and J is TRBJ2-2, with TRBD1 identical over 7 bases. Germline CDR1 is LGHNA and CDR2 is YSLEER. The CDR3 consists of 14 residues. V lost 4 bases and J lost 5; bases outside the gene matches: 4. The CDR3 sequence is CASSRDRVTGELFF. CDR3 nucleotide sequence: TGCGCCAGCAGCCGAGACAGGGTAACCGGGGAGCTGTTTTTT.

The rearrangement links TRBV7-8 to TRBJ2-5, with 7 bases matching TRBD2. This CDR3 region has 14 residues. The V gene end was trimmed by 5 bases and the J gene end by 1 base; junction bases not matched to a gene: 4. The germline V gene has CDR1 SGHVS and CDR2 FQNEAQ. The CDR3 nucleotides read TGTGCCAGCAGCGCGGCTAGCGGCCAAGAGACCCAGTACTTC. Its translation: CASSAASGQETQYF.

The chain joins TRBV3-1 (or the pseudogene TRBV3-2) to TRBJ2-5; D is possibly TRBD2 (7 bases). V was pared by 4 bases and J by 1 base, with 16 bases between. CDR1 is LGHDT, CDR2 YNNKEL, per germline (reference sequence). The CDR3 length is 16 residues. The CDR3 is CASSPRRGGAQETQYF. The CDR3 nucleotides are TGTGCCAGCAGCCCGCGGAGGGGGGGGGCCCAAGAGACCCAGTACTTC.

The rearrangement joins TRBV6-4 to TRBJ1-6; 9 bases map to TRBD1. V was pared by 3 bases and J by 6 bases, with 0 bases of the junction left unmatched. Germline CDR1 is MRHNA and CDR2 is SNTAGT. This CDR3 comprises 14 residues. Here the CDR3 reads CASSEGQGNSPLHF. DNA of the CDR3: TGTGCCAGCAGTGAGGGACAGGGTAATTCACCCCTCCACTTT.

This sequence joins TRBV27 and TRBJ2-7; tentative D call: TRBD1 (6 bases). The CDR3 runs 12 residues. Deletions cut 6 bases from V and 2 bases from J, with 8 bases between. Germline CDR1 MNHEY, CDR2 SMNVEV (reference sequence). Here the CDR3 reads CASRRGTYEQYF. In nucleotides, the CDR3 is TGTGCCAGCAGAAGGGGGACCTACGAGCAGTACTTC.

CDR3 residues: CASSGVQGAGQFF. CDR3 bases: TGCGCCAGCAGCGGCGTCCAGGGGGCTGGGCAGTTCTTC. V usage is TRBV5-1 and J usage is TRBJ2-1; TRBD1 aligns across 8 bases. Trimming at V came to 4 bases and at J to 12 bases, leaving 9 bases not matched to a gene. Per the germline V gene, CDR1 is SGHRS and CDR2 is YFSETQ. The length of the CDR3 is 13 residues.

The V gene is TRBV12-3 or TRBV12-4, the J gene TRBJ2-7; D gene uncertain. The CDR3 runs to 11 residues. V was clipped by 6 bases and J by 6 bases, with 9 bases between them. The CDR3 is CASSPGSEQYF. The CDR3 DNA reads TGTGCCAGCAGCCCAGGCAGCGAGCAGTACTTC.

The genes are TRBV6-5 and TRBJ1-2, with D hard to call. This CDR3 has 13 amino acids. The germline CDR1 and CDR2 sequences are MNHEY and SVGAGI. Deletions cut 0 bases from V and 8 bases from J, with 10 bases between. The CDR3 DNA sequence: TGTGCCAGCAGTTACTCCCACAGTATGGGCTACACCTTC. This gives the protein CASSYSHSMGYTF.

The genes are TRBV12-3 or TRBV12-4 and TRBJ2-7; no clear D gene. V was pared by 6 bases and J by 2 bases, with 11 bases between. CDR3 length: 13 amino acids. As DNA, the CDR3 is TGTGCCAGCAGCCTCGTGCAGACCTACGAGCAGTACTTC. Translating it yields CASSLVQTYEQYF.

The rearrangement uses TRBV7-9 and TRBJ1-3; D might be TRBD1 (5 bases). The CDR3 has 16 amino acids. The V gene's germline CDR1 is SEHNR and CDR2 FQNEAQ (reference sequence). V was cut by 3 bases and J by 1 base, with 13 bases left in between. The CDR3 region is CASSFGPGRSGNTIYF. The CDR3, as DNA: TGTGCCAGCAGCTTCGGTCCAGGGCGGTCTGGAAACACCATATATTTT.

This chain links TRBV6-5 with TRBJ1-5; 11 bases agree with TRBD1. V lost 4 bases to trimming and J lost 5 bases; unmatched junction nucleotides: 1. Germline V gene lookup returns CDR1 MNHEY and CDR2 SVGAGI. The CDR3 loop spans 14 amino acids. CDR3 DNA: TGTGCCAGCAGTTCGGACAGGGGGCATCAGCCCCAGCATTTT. It translates to CASSSDRGHQPQHF.

The chain carries TRBV12-3 or TRBV12-4 and TRBJ2-7, with a possible D match to TRBD2 (5 bases). This CDR3 is built from 10 residues. V was pared by 8 bases and J by 9 bases, with 11 bases between. DNA of the CDR3: TGTGCCAGCGGGGAGTCAGTGCAGTACTTC. Translation gives CASGESVQYF.

The chain couples TRBV18 to TRBJ2-2; maybe TRBD2 (6 bases). The germline V and J ends were trimmed by 3 bases and 6 bases, with 11 bases remaining between them. The CDR3 length is 14 residues. Germline lookup yields CDR1 KGHSH and CDR2 LQKENI. The CDR3 nucleotides read TGTGCCAGCTCACCTCGGGAGAGCCCCGGGGAGCTGTTTTTT. Its protein product is CASSPRESPGELFF. Using reference TRBV18 and TRBJ2-2 for the parts outside the CDR3, the full variable domain is NAGVMQNPRHLVRRRGQEARLRCSPMKGHSHVYWYRQLPEEGLKFMVYLQKENIIDESGMPKERFSAEFPKEGPSILRIQQVVRGDSAAYFCASSPRESPGELFFGEGSRLTVL.

This clone was seen only a few times. The chain carries TRBV19 and TRBJ2-7; tentative D call: TRBD1 (6 bases). The CDR3 is 13 amino acids. The V gene's germline CDR1 is LNHDA and CDR2 SQIVND (reference sequence). Trimming stripped 3 bases from V and 2 bases from J, with 8 bases between. DNA for the CDR3: TGTGCCAGTAGTATGACAGGTGCCTACGAGCAGTACTTC. Its protein product is CASSMTGAYEQYF.

This chain connects TRBV9 to TRBJ2-1, with TRBD2 identical over 8 bases. The CDR3 is made up of 14 amino acids. Germline-derived CDR1 and CDR2 are SGDLS and YYNGEE. J lost 10 bases, V lost 0 bases, and 6 bases had no gene match. The CDR3 protein is CASSVGGSGVEQFF. The CDR3 DNA sequence: TGTGCCAGCAGCGTAGGGGGTAGCGGGGTAGAGCAGTTCTTC.

This clone was seen only a few times. This chain links TRBV19 with TRBJ2-7; TRBD2 is a possible D gene (6 bases). The V end was cut by 5 bases, the J end by 5 bases, with 19 bases between. This CDR3 contains 15 residues. CDR1 and CDR2 (germline): LNHDA, SQIVND (reference sequence). The CDR3 DNA sequence: TGTGCCAGTAGTCCTCAGTGGGACTTACTCGACGAGCAGTACTTC. Translation: CASSPQWDLLDEQYF.

This chain uses TRBV6-2 or TRBV6-3 with TRBJ2-3; D may be TRBD1 (6 bases). The CDR3 length is 14 residues. CDR1 is MNHEY and CDR2 is SVGEGT in the germline V gene. Trimming left V 5 bases short and J 4 bases short, with 13 bases between. CDR3 in amino acids: CASSLTGLADTQYF. In DNA, the CDR3 is TGTGCCAGCAGTCTTACAGGGTTGGCAGATACGCAGTATTTT.

The genes are TRBV2 and TRBJ2-5; the match to TRBD1 covers 8 bases. The CDR3 spans 15 residues. The V and J ends lost 6 bases and 1 base, in that order; junction bases with no gene match: 7. CDR1 is SNHLY and CDR2 is FYNNEI in the germline V gene. This CDR3 is CASSRMTGAQETQYF. The CDR3, as DNA: TGTGCCAGCAGCCGGATGACAGGGGCCCAAGAGACCCAGTACTTC.

This CDR3 is CAWSRETLTYGYTF. Here the CDR3 DNA reads TGTGCCTGGAGCCGGGAGACCCTAACCTATGGCTACACCTTC. The chain recombines TRBV30 with TRBJ1-2; D gene ambiguous. There are 14 residues in the CDR3. The V gene's germline CDR1 is GTSNPN and CDR2 SVGIG (reference sequence). The V gene lost 3 bases and the J gene lost 4 bases, with 15 bases spanning the gap.

V is TRBV3-1 (or the pseudogene TRBV3-2) and J is TRBJ1-3, with a tentative D call TRBD1 (5 bases). Germline V gene sequence: CDR1 LGHDT, CDR2 YNNKEL (reference sequence). V gave up 4 bases and J gave up 6 bases, with 16 bases separating them. There are 15 residues in the CDR3. The CDR3 loop reads CASSLRGGEINTIYF. The CDR3 nucleotides read TGTGCCAGCAGCCTCCGCGGGGGTGAGATAAACACCATATATTTT.

This clone was recorded once. V and J are TRBV30 and TRBJ1-2, with TRBD1 as a possible D gene (5 bases). V lost 3 bases and J lost 4, with 12 bases in between. This CDR3 is 13 amino acids long. Germline V gene data show CDR1 as GTSNPN and CDR2 as SVGIG (reference sequence). The CDR3 region is CAWRSTGSYGYTF. The CDR3 DNA is TGTGCCTGGAGGAGCACAGGAAGCTATGGCTACACCTTC. Full variable domain (rest looked up from reference TRBV30 and TRBJ1-2): SQTIHQWPATLVQPVGSPLSLECTVEGTSNPNLYWYRQAAGRGLQLLFYSVGIGQISSEVPQNLSASRPQDRQFILSSKKLLLSDSGFYLCAWRSTGSYGYTFGSGTRLTVV.

The rearrangement uses TRBV7-2 and TRBJ1-6, with TRBD1 as a possible D gene (5 bases). Germline-derived CDR1 and CDR2 are SGHTA and FQGNSA. V shed 3 bases and J shed 10 bases, with 22 bases lying between them. CDR3 length: 17 residues. The CDR3 nucleotides are TGTGCCAGCAGCTTCGGGGGGGTTGGGGACCGGGGATCACCCCTCCACTTT. Its protein is CASSFGGVGDRGSPLHF. Using reference TRBV7-2 and TRBJ1-6 for the parts outside the CDR3, the full variable domain is GAGVSQSPSNKVTEKGKDVELRCDPISGHTALYWYRQSLGQGLEFLIYFQGNSAPDKSGLPSDRFSAERTGGSVSTLTIQRTQQEDSAVYLCASSFGGVGDRGSPLHFGNGTRLTVT.

The CDR3 sequence is CATSDLVGGQGPIGSPLHF. CDR3 sequence (DNA): TGTGCCACCAGTGATTTGGTTGGAGGACAGGGTCCGATCGGTTCACCCCTCCACTTT. This sequence joins TRBV24-1 and TRBJ1-6; 8 nucleotides line up with TRBD1. The V gene end was trimmed by 0 bases and the J gene end by 9 bases; junction bases not matched to a gene: 15. This CDR3 has 19 amino acids. Germline V gives CDR1 KGHDR, CDR2 SFDVKD.

This sequence joins TRBV5-1 and TRBJ2-2; 8 bases align to TRBD1. CDR3 length: 15 residues. Per the germline V gene, CDR1 is SGHRS and CDR2 is YFSETQ. After removal of 6 bases from V and 5 bases from J, the junction contained 9 bases not matched to a gene. In DNA, the CDR3 is TGCGCCAGCAACCTCCCAGGGGGCACTACCGGGGAGCTGTTTTTT. It yields the protein CASNLPGGTTGELFF.

This chain uses TRBV19 with TRBJ1-5; TRBD1 is a possible D gene (6 bases). Germline values: CDR1 LNHDA, CDR2 SQIVND (reference sequence). V lost 5 bases and J lost 7, with 15 bases in between. The CDR3 consists of 14 residues. DNA of the CDR3: TGTGCCAGTAGTTCACAGGGATACGGCCAGCCCCAGCATTTT. Translated, it gives CASSSQGYGQPQHF.